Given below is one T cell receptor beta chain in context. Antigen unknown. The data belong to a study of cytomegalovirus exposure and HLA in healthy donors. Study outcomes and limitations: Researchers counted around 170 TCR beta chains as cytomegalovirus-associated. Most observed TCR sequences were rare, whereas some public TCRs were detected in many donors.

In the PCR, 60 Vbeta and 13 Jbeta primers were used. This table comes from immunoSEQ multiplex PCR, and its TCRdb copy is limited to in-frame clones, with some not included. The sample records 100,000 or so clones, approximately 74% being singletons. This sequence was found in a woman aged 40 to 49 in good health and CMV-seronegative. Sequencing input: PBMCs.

The CDR3 loop reads CASDSGQGASYEQYF. The CDR3 DNA is TGTGCCAGCGACTCGGGGCAGGGGGCTTCGTACGAGCAGTACTTC. The chain uses TRBV6-6 and TRBJ2-7; 8 bases are shared with TRBD1. Germline CDR1 reads MNHNY; CDR2 reads SVGAGI (reference sequence). This CDR3 has 15 residues. J lost 4 bases, V lost 8 bases, and 13 bases had no gene match.